Shown below are 21 T cell receptor beta chains from a single sample sequenced in a study of response to subunit inactivated influenza vaccine. One entry per CDR3 protein results from TCRdb running MiXCR on the RT-PCR reads. This sample has about 780,000 distinct CDR3 sequences, with less than 20% found just once. The specimen comprised PBMCs from blood, sampled roughly 5 days after vaccination. These receptors all stem from a man aged 50 to 59 who received an inactivated influenza vaccine.

The genes are TRBV6-1 and TRBJ1-1; no reliable D call. V shed 7 bases and J shed 8 bases, with 11 bases lying between them. Germline V gene lookup returns CDR1 MNHNS and CDR2 SASEGT. The CDR3 is 11 residues long. CDR3 amino acids: CASIGMSEAFF. CDR3 nucleotides: TGTGCCAGCATCGGAATGTCGGAAGCTTTCTTT.

This clonotype was detected a few times. The chain uses TRBV7-9 and TRBJ2-1; D possibly corresponds to TRBD1 (5 bases). Germline V gene lookup returns CDR1 SEHNR and CDR2 FQNEAQ (reference sequence). V lost 5 bases to trimming and J lost 2 bases, with 13 bases between them. CDR3 length: 15 amino acids. The CDR3 loop reads CASSHGQGPYNEQFF. The CDR3 nucleotides are TGTGCCAGCAGCCACGGACAAGGCCCCTACAATGAGCAGTTCTTC.

This clonotype has a handful of counts. The J gene is TRBJ2-2, the V gene TRBV24-1, with D perhaps being TRBD1 or TRBD2 (5 bases each). The CDR3 spans 15 residues. V was pared by 1 base and J by 3 bases, with 8 bases between. Germline V gene sequence: CDR1 KGHDR, CDR2 SFDVKD. The CDR3 protein is CATSDLGTDTGELFF. CDR3 in DNA: TGTGCCACCAGTGATTTAGGGACGGACACCGGGGAGCTGTTTTTT.

The rearrangement uses TRBV5-1 and TRBJ2-1; D gene uncertain. Trimming removed 3 bases at V and 7 bases at J, with 11 bases between. The CDR3 spans 13 residues. Germline V gene lookup returns CDR1 SGHRS and CDR2 YFSETQ. The CDR3 DNA follows: TGCGCCAGCAGCTGGGCCGCGGTAAATGAGCAGTTCTTC. Its translation: CASSWAAVNEQFF.

This clonotype was seen a handful of times. The gene calls are TRBV3-1 and TRBJ2-1, with D possibly being TRBD1 (5 bases). The CDR3 is 14 amino acids. Looked up from germline, CDR1 is LGHDT and CDR2 is YNNKEL (reference sequence). Trimming stripped 5 bases from V and 5 bases from J, with 13 bases between. CDR3 amino acids: CASSEKDRNNEQFF. The DNA for the CDR3 is TGTGCCAGCAGCGAGAAAGACAGAAACAATGAGCAGTTCTTC.

This clonotype turned up a few times. The genes are TRBV4-1 and TRBJ2-7; possibly TRBD2 for D (6 bases). Trimming removed 5 bases from V and 3 bases from J, with 14 bases in between. CDR1 and CDR2 (germline): MGHRA, YSYEKL. The CDR3 runs to 14 residues. Here the CDR3 reads CASSGGMQGYEQYF. The CDR3 region has the DNA TGCGCCAGCAGCGGAGGGATGCAGGGCTACGAGCAGTACTTC.

This clonotype was observed a handful of times. The chain joins TRBV6-1 to TRBJ1-6, with D perhaps matching TRBD1 (6 bases). CDR1 and CDR2 from the germline V gene are MNHNS and SASEGT. Trimming pared 7 bases from V and 10 bases from J, leaving 20 bases between. The CDR3 extends over 15 amino acids. As DNA, the CDR3 is TGTGCCAGCACTGAGGGGGGACGGACCGGCTCACCCCTCCACTTT. Translating gives CASTEGGRTGSPLHF.

This clonotype has ten or more counts. The rearrangement links TRBV29-1 to TRBJ2-1, with 9 bases aligning to TRBD2. Germline V gene data show CDR1 as SQVTM and CDR2 as ANQGSEA. The CDR3 is made up of 15 amino acids. V lost 6 bases and J lost 2; bases outside the gene matches: 8. CDR3 sequence (DNA): TGCAGCGTAAGACTAGCGGAGCCCCCCTACAATGAGCAGTTCTTC. It specifies CSVRLAEPPYNEQFF.

This clonotype was detected once. The chain carries TRBV7-3 and TRBJ2-1; D might be TRBD2 (6 bases). Germline values: CDR1 SGHTA, CDR2 FQGTGA. V lost 1 base and J lost 9, with 13 bases in between. This CDR3 spans 14 amino acids. As DNA, the CDR3 is TGTGCCAGCAGCTTAAATTCGGGAGCAGGTGAGCAGTTCTTC. Its translation is CASSLNSGAGEQFF.

This chain joins TRBV3-1 and TRBJ2-2; no firm D call. V shed 5 bases and J shed 2 bases, with 12 bases lying between them. The length of the CDR3 is 15 residues. CDR1 is LGHDT, CDR2 YNNKEL, per germline (reference sequence). CDR3 region: CASSYFQDNTGELFF. In nucleotides, the CDR3 is TGTGCCAGCAGCTATTTCCAGGATAACACCGGGGAGCTGTTTTTT.

This clonotype showed up many times. The gene calls are TRBV9 and TRBJ1-6; D is possibly TRBD1 (5 bases). Germline values: CDR1 SGDLS, CDR2 YYNGEE. The CDR3 totals 14 residues. The V end lost 4 bases, the J end lost 6 bases, and 11 bases lay between the germline ends. CDR3 residues: CASSPQGSNSPLHF. Here the CDR3 DNA reads TGTGCCAGCAGCCCCCAGGGAAGTAATTCACCCCTCCACTTT.

This clonotype was observed a handful of times. The chain joins TRBV5-1 to TRBJ2-7; 11 bases agree with TRBD2. The germline V gene encodes CDR1 SGHRS and CDR2 YFSETQ. The CDR3 covers 15 residues. V dropped 4 bases and J dropped 5; count of bases not matched to a gene: 8. The CDR3 loop reads CASSPGLAAIHEQYF. The CDR3 coding sequence is TGCGCCAGCAGCCCGGGACTAGCGGCCATCCACGAGCAGTACTTC.

This clonotype showed up just a few times. The rearrangement links TRBV7-3 to TRBJ2-3; 8 positions match TRBD2. CDR3 length: 15 amino acids. Germline-derived CDR1 and CDR2 are SGHTA and FQGTGA. V dropped 4 bases and J dropped 4; count of bases not matched to a gene: 7. CDR3 region: CASSSSGSRADTQYF. For the CDR3, the DNA is TGTGCCAGCAGCTCCAGCGGGAGCAGGGCAGATACGCAGTATTTT.

The chain recombines TRBV7-3 with TRBJ2-3; 8 bases are shared with TRBD1. The CDR3 sequence is 17 residues long. Germline CDR1 is SGHTA and CDR2 is FQGTGA. The V gene end was trimmed by 6 bases and the J gene end by 1 base; junction bases not matched to a gene: 12. CDR3 sequence reads: CASSFIPQGAGTDTQYF. The CDR3 region has the DNA TGTGCCAGCAGTTTCATTCCTCAGGGGGCGGGCACAGATACGCAGTATTTT. Supplemented by reference TRBV7-3 and TRBJ2-3, the full variable domain reads GAGVSQTPSNKVTEKGKYVELRCDPISGHTALYWYRQSLGQGPEFLIYFQGTGAADDSGLPNDRFFAVRPEGSVSTLKIQRTERGDSAVYLCASSFIPQGAGTDTQYFGPGTRLTVL.

V is TRBV6-2 or TRBV6-3 and J is TRBJ2-5; D possibly corresponds to TRBD2 (6 bases). V lost 2 bases, J lost 5 bases, and 15 bases lay in between. Looked up from germline, CDR1 is MNHEY and CDR2 is SVGEGT. This CDR3 comprises 15 residues. In DNA form, the CDR3 reads TGTGCCAGCAGTTACCCGGGACTGGGATGGGAGACCCAGTACTTC. Translated: CASSYPGLGWETQYF.

This clonotype was observed a handful of times. V is TRBV29-1 and J is TRBJ2-2, with a tentative D call TRBD1 (5 bases). Deletions cut 7 bases from V and 6 bases from J, with 12 bases between. CDR3 length: 12 residues. Germline V CDR1 and CDR2: SQVTM, ANQGSEA. CDR3 DNA: TGCAGCGCCAGGGATTGGTCCGGGGAGCTGTTTTTT. This codes for CSARDWSGELFF.

This clonotype has a count of ten or more. The chain has TRBV29-1 and TRBJ2-5, with 8 bases lining up with TRBD1. CDR1 and CDR2 (germline): SQVTM, ANQGSEA. The CDR3 has 13 amino acids. J was trimmed by 1 base and V by 6 bases; bases with no gene match: 4. The CDR3 DNA reads as TGCAGCGTCCTGACAGGGGTCCAAGAGACCCAGTACTTC. Amino acid sequence: CSVLTGVQETQYF.

This clonotype has just a few counts. The chain uses TRBV6-1 and TRBJ2-7; 7 nucleotides line up with TRBD2. Losses at the gene ends were 6 bases for V and 9 bases for J; bases not matched to a gene: 14. CDR1 and CDR2 from the germline V gene are MNHNS and SASEGT. The CDR3 contains 14 residues. This CDR3 is CASRKGRASTGQYF. In nucleotides, the CDR3 is TGTGCCAGCAGGAAGGGGAGGGCCTCTACGGGGCAGTACTTC.

This clonotype turned up a few times. V and J are TRBV6-1 and TRBJ1-6; D is unclear. From germline, CDR1 is MNHNS and CDR2 SASEGT. This CDR3 contains 16 residues. The V end was cut by 5 bases, the J end by 1 base, with 12 bases between. The CDR3: CASSPLSISYNSPLHF. The DNA for the CDR3 is TGTGCCAGCAGTCCCCTGTCAATTTCCTATAATTCACCCCTCCACTTT.

This clonotype was seen many times. This sequence joins TRBV29-1 and TRBJ2-6; D uncertain. V lost 4 bases and J lost 0, with 10 bases in between. CDR3 length: 15 residues. CDR1 is SQVTM and CDR2 is ANQGSEA in the germline V gene. CDR3 bases: TGCAGCGTTGTACATCCAGGCTCTGGGGCCAACGTCCTGACTTTC. The encoded protein is CSVVHPGSGANVLTF.

This clonotype has ten or more counts. The V gene is TRBV12-3 or TRBV12-4, the J gene TRBJ2-5; D is perhaps TRBD1 or TRBD2 (6 bases each). The CDR3 has 14 amino acids. Trimming pared 3 bases from V and 5 bases from J, leaving 13 bases between. The CDR3 DNA reads as TGTGCCAGCAGTTTTAGGGGGGCCGGGGAGACCCAGTACTTC. Translation gives CASSFRGAGETQYF.